The 7 T cell receptor beta chains below come from one sample, sequenced in a study of control samples from healthy donors and cancer patients. The repertoire was sequenced with immunoSEQ multiplex PCR; TCRdb's copy has only in-frame clones and lacks some. The sample has 15,000 to 18,000 clones, around 87% seen once. The sequenced material came from PBMCs. These receptors all stem from a woman aged 70 to 79 with colorectal cancer.

The chain links TRBV5-5 to TRBJ1-2; TRBD1 matches 9 bases. Losses at the gene ends were 5 bases for V and 4 bases for J; bases not matched to a gene: 6. Germline-derived CDR1 and CDR2 are SGHKS and YYEKEE (reference sequence). This CDR3 region has 14 residues. In DNA form, the CDR3 reads TGTGCCAGCAGTTCCGGGACAGGGCCCTATGGCTACACCTTC. Translating it yields CASSSGTGPYGYTF.

The gene calls are TRBV2 and TRBJ1-3, with TRBD1 as a possible D gene (5 bases). Germline V gene sequence: CDR1 SNHLY, CDR2 FYNNEI. The CDR3 is made up of 15 amino acids. V was trimmed by 4 bases and J by 0 bases, leaving 10 bases between them. The DNA for the CDR3 is TGTGCCAGCAGTGCCCTTGGGACCTCTGGAAACACCATATATTTT. The encoded protein is CASSALGTSGNTIYF.

J is TRBJ2-3 and V is TRBV19; 9 nucleotides match TRBD1. In germline, CDR1 is LNHDA, CDR2 SQIVND (reference sequence). The CDR3 spans 16 residues. V trimming: 9 bases; J trimming: 1 base; junction bases outside the gene matches: 11. This chain's CDR3 is CASRQQGALGTDTQYF. Here the CDR3 DNA reads TGTGCCAGCCGTCAACAGGGGGCTTTGGGCACAGATACGCAGTATTTT.

The chain has TRBV12-3 or TRBV12-4 and TRBJ1-2; D is unresolved. V was cut by 10 bases and J by 0 bases, with 12 bases left in between. The CDR3 runs 13 residues. CDR3 nucleotides: TGTGCCACCCTCGACACCGCTAACTATGGCTACACCTTC. Its protein product is CATLDTANYGYTF.

The chain couples TRBV19 to TRBJ2-3; 13 bases map to TRBD2. Trimming took 7 bases from V and 4 from J; bases not matched to a gene: 5. CDR3 length equals 15 residues. Germline CDR1 is LNHDA and CDR2 is SQIVND (reference sequence). DNA of the CDR3: TGTGCCAGTATGACTAGCGGGAGGCTTTCAGATACGCAGTATTTT. This translates into CASMTSGRLSDTQYF. Full variable domain (remainder filled in from reference TRBV19 and TRBJ2-3): DGGITQSPKYLFRKEGQNVTLSCEQNLNHDAMYWYRQDPGQGLRLIYYSQIVNDFQKGDIAEGYSVSREKKESFPLTVTSAQKNPTAFYLCASMTSGRLSDTQYFGPGTRLTVL.

This clone was detected once. The rearrangement links TRBV4-2 to TRBJ2-1; D is uncertain. Germline V gene lookup returns CDR1 LGHNA and CDR2 YNFKEQ. The CDR3 has 12 residues. The germline V and J ends were trimmed by 3 bases and 7 bases, with 7 bases remaining between them. The CDR3 loop reads CASSQGRNEQFF. The CDR3 coding sequence is TGTGCCAGCAGCCAGGGAAGAAATGAGCAGTTCTTC.

This clone was seen only once. This chain uses TRBV5-5 with TRBJ2-3; 8 positions agree with TRBD2. The V segment lost 0 bases and the J segment 4 bases; nucleotides outside the gene matches: 7. Per germline, CDR1 SGHKS and CDR2 YYEKEE (reference sequence). The CDR3 extends over 16 amino acids. This CDR3 reads CASSLDPAGVSDTQYF. The DNA for the CDR3 is TGTGCCAGCAGCTTGGATCCAGCGGGAGTGTCAGATACGCAGTATTTT.